Listed below are T cell receptor beta chains from one sample, sequenced in a study of human CD8 memory T cell subsets. Each CDR3 protein gets one entry in TCRdb, which reprocessed the 5' RACE reads and gives no DNA. In all, the sample yields fewer than 20,000 distinct CDR3 sequences. Sequencing was done on a sample of CD8+ T cells from PBMCs. The receptor set was obtained from a human donor in good health. Each CDR3 is given with its conserved first and last residue. Only part of the rows carry a size: once, few, many, or a class if the clone is expanded.

j_gene	v_gene	abundance	len	CDR3aa
TRBJ2-7	TRBV7-9	medium-sized	14	CASSSDRGLAGGYF
TRBJ2-1	TRBV6-2/TRBV6-3	NA	12	CASSSGLNEQFF
TRBJ2-7	TRBV20-1	NA	13	CSASDGEGYEQYF
TRBJ2-7	TRBV10-3	NA	15	CAISNGGNFPYEQYF
TRBJ2-7	TRBV23-1	NA	19	CASSQSLLLNLLEGYEQYF
TRBJ2-1	TRBV20-1	NA	16	CSAIPEWDANYNEQFF
TRBJ2-1	TRBV6-6	NA	14	CASTQAGGVNEQFF
TRBJ1-2	TRBV21-1	NA	16	CARTLKSKQFSYGYTF
TRBJ1-4	TRBV21-1	NA	14	CASSNSPREEKLFF
TRBJ2-7	TRBV20-1	NA	17	CSARDGGGINPHTEQYF
TRBJ1-1	TRBV21-1	NA	17	CASSKRRIDTLPTEAFF
TRBJ2-5	TRBV12-3/TRBV12-4	NA	16	CASSAKRVQGRETQYF
TRBJ2-7	TRBV7-9	NA	15	CASSLGPGGSYEQYF
TRBJ1-1	TRBV7-2	NA	11	CASSSGPEAFF
TRBJ1-1	TRBV10-3	NA	11	CAISESLEAFF
TRBJ1-3	TRBV20-1	NA	15	CSARDLRDSGNTIYF
TRBJ2-1	TRBV7-9	NA	14	CASSLIQAGGEQFF
TRBJ1-1	TRBV6-5	NA	13	CASSYSEGTEAFF
TRBJ2-1	TRBV27	NA	11	CASSLGNEQFF
TRBJ1-6	TRBV7-2	NA	16	CASSLIAPLDFQTLHF
TRBJ2-5	TRBV9	NA	15	CASSGTSGAQETQYF
TRBJ2-1	TRBV7-9	NA	13	CACRDRELNEQFF
TRBJ2-3	TRBV15	NA	16	CATSRVRTTSADTQYF
TRBJ1-5	TRBV11-3	NA	16	CASSQPRVLSNQPQHF
TRBJ1-1	TRBV7-9	medium-sized	12	CASSPGGPEAFF
TRBJ2-2	TRBV24-1	NA	16	CATSDLGQGAAGELFF
TRBJ2-1	TRBV5-1	NA	12	CASASGLNEQFF
TRBJ2-7	TRBV2	NA	17	CASSEAALAGTNYEQYF
TRBJ2-7	TRBV6-5	NA	12	CASSYSPYEQYF
TRBJ2-1	TRBV5-1	NA	16	CASSLLAGGIDNEQFF
TRBJ1-1	TRBV4-3	NA	14	CASSQVDRGTEAFF
TRBJ2-1	TRBV28	NA	13	CASSGPSYNEQFF
TRBJ2-1	TRBV25-1	NA	12	CASSRAYNEQFF
TRBJ2-7	TRBV12-3/TRBV12-4	NA	13	CASTADGTYEQYF
TRBJ1-2	TRBV28	NA	13	CASSLVGRRGYTF
TRBJ2-7	TRBV13	NA	15	CASSFREAPGYEQYF